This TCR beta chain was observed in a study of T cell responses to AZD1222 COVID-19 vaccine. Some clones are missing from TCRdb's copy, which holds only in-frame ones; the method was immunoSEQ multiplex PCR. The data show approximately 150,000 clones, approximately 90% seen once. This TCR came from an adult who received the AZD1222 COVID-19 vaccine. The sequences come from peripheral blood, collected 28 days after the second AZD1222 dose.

This chain's CDR3 is CASREDTDYGYTF. The CDR3 DNA sequence: TGTGCCAGCAGAGAGGACACCGACTATGGCTACACCTTC. This sequence joins TRBV6-5 and TRBJ1-2; perhaps TRBD1 as D (5 bases). Per germline, CDR1 MNHEY and CDR2 SVGAGI. The V and J ends lost 6 bases and 3 bases respectively, with 11 bases between them. The CDR3 spans 13 residues.